Listed below are T cell receptor beta chains from one sample, sequenced in a study of Graves' ophthalmopathy and Graves' hyperthyroidism. TCRdb re-analysed the multiplex PCR reads in MiXCR, keeping a single row per CDR3 protein. The sample holds around 1,000,000 distinct CDR3 sequences, 35% to 40% seen once. The sample consisted of peripheral blood or thyroid tissue (not recorded which). These receptors came from an adult man with Graves' hyperthyroidism. The CDR3 runs from the conserved cysteine through the conserved F or W. The order of the fields is clone size, D gene, J gene, V gene, CDR3 protein, CDR3 DNA. The D gene is left open where the match is weak. Size is stated for part of the rows, as once, few or many counts, or as a class when the clone is expanded.

>NA|NA|TRBJ2-2|TRBV10-3
CAISEGRNTGELFF
TGTGCCATCAGTGAGGGGCGGAACACCGGGGAGCTGTTTTTT
>NA|NA|TRBJ1-1|TRBV13
CASSLINPAGLTEAFF
TGTGCCAGCAGCTTAATAAACCCGGCAGGGCTGACTGAAGCTTTCTTT
>many|NA|TRBJ2-5|TRBV6-5
CASSWTSRETQYF
TGTGCCAGCAGTTGGACCAGCAGAGAGACCCAGTACTTC
>NA|NA|TRBJ1-6|TRBV27
CASSLYGRVGNSPLHF
TGTGCCAGCAGTCTATACGGGAGGGTTGGTAATTCACCCCTCCACTTT
>many|TRBD1|TRBJ2-5|TRBV11-2
CASSQGATHQETQYF
TGTGCCAGCAGCCAGGGGGCGACTCACCAAGAGACCCAGTACTTC
>many|NA|TRBJ2-7|TRBV10-3
CATRADGGYEQYF
TGTGCCACCCGGGCCGATGGGGGGTACGAGCAGTACTTC
>many|NA|TRBJ1-4|TRBV19
CASSIVPNEKLFF
TGTGCCAGTAGTATCGTGCCAAATGAAAAACTGTTTTTT
>few|TRBD1|TRBJ1-5|TRBV18
CASTTGEDQPQHF
TGTGCCAGCACGACAGGGGAAGATCAGCCCCAGCATTTT
>NA|NA|TRBJ1-2|TRBV25-1
CATSQDPSGGANYGYTF
TGTGCCACCAGCCAAGATCCGTCAGGAGGGGCTAACTATGGCTACACCTTC
>many|NA|TRBJ1-6|TRBV29-1
CSARTNYNSPLHF
TGCAGCGCGAGGACAAATTATAATTCACCCCTCCACTTT
>many|TRBD2|TRBJ2-5|TRBV11-2
CASSLAKRENPETQYF
TGTGCCAGCAGCTTAGCAAAGCGGGAGAATCCAGAGACCCAGTACTTC
>many|NA|TRBJ1-1|TRBV11-3
CASSPGGANTEAFF
TGTGCCAGCAGTCCTGGAGGGGCGAACACTGAAGCTTTCTTT
>few|NA|TRBJ1-2|TRBV20-1
CSAPDSRYGYTF
TGCAGTGCACCCGACAGTCGTTATGGCTACACCTTC
>NA|NA|TRBJ2-7|TRBV10-3
CAISGQPGTRGYEQYF
TGTGCCATCAGTGGGCAACCCGGGACAAGGGGGTACGAGCAGTACTTC
>many|NA|TRBJ1-2|TRBV29-1
CSVEAAIPNYGYTF
TGCAGCGTTGAGGCAGCGATTCCTAACTATGGCTACACCTTC
>NA|NA|TRBJ1-4|TRBV7-2
CASSLDTGTPLFF
TGTGCCAGCAGCTTAGACACCGGGACCCCTCTGTTTTTT
>few|NA|TRBJ2-5|TRBV6-6
CATFRGNQETQYF
TGTGCCACCTTCCGGGGCAACCAAGAGACCCAGTACTTC
>NA|NA|TRBJ2-2|TRBV6-1
CASSEAFGTPSTGELVF
TGTGCCAGCAGTGAAGCGTTCGGGACTCCTAGCACCGGGGAGCTGGTTTTT
>many|TRBD1|TRBJ1-2|TRBV12-3/TRBV12-4
CASSATGGAIYGYTF
TGTGCCAGCAGTGCAACAGGGGGCGCGATCTATGGCTACACCTTC
>many|NA|TRBJ2-7|TRBV7-9
CASGIRQYEQYF
TGTGCCAGCGGAATCCGACAGTACGAGCAGTACTTC
>many|NA|TRBJ2-7|TRBV6-5
CASSRTAGYEQYF
TGTGCCAGCAGCCGGACAGCCGGCTACGAGCAGTACTTC
>many|TRBD1|TRBJ1-6|TRBV7-2
CASSLETGFHSPLHF
TGTGCCAGCAGCTTAGAGACAGGGTTCCATTCACCCCTCCACTTT
>NA|TRBD2|TRBJ2-3|TRBV2
CASSASAGGLTDTQYF
TGTGCCAGCAGTGCGTCAGCGGGGGGACTAACAGATACGCAGTATTTT
>many|NA|TRBJ2-7|TRBV7-6
CASSLAYGSYEQYF
TGTGCCAGCAGCTTAGCCTATGGGTCCTACGAGCAGTACTTC
>NA|TRBD1|TRBJ2-7|TRBV20-1
CSAQPGTVLTYEQYF
TGCAGTGCCCAACCCGGGACAGTGTTAACTTACGAGCAGTACTTC
>few|NA|TRBJ2-7|TRBV10-3
CASKLLDSSYEQYF
TGTGCCAGCAAACTACTGGACAGTTCCTACGAGCAGTACTTC
>NA|NA|TRBJ2-7|TRBV7-9
CATKSSYEQYF
TGTGCCACCAAAAGCTCCTACGAGCAGTACTTC
>many|NA|TRBJ2-7|TRBV29-1
CSVEGKHSLEQYF
TGCAGCGTTGAAGGGAAACACTCTCTAGAGCAGTACTTC